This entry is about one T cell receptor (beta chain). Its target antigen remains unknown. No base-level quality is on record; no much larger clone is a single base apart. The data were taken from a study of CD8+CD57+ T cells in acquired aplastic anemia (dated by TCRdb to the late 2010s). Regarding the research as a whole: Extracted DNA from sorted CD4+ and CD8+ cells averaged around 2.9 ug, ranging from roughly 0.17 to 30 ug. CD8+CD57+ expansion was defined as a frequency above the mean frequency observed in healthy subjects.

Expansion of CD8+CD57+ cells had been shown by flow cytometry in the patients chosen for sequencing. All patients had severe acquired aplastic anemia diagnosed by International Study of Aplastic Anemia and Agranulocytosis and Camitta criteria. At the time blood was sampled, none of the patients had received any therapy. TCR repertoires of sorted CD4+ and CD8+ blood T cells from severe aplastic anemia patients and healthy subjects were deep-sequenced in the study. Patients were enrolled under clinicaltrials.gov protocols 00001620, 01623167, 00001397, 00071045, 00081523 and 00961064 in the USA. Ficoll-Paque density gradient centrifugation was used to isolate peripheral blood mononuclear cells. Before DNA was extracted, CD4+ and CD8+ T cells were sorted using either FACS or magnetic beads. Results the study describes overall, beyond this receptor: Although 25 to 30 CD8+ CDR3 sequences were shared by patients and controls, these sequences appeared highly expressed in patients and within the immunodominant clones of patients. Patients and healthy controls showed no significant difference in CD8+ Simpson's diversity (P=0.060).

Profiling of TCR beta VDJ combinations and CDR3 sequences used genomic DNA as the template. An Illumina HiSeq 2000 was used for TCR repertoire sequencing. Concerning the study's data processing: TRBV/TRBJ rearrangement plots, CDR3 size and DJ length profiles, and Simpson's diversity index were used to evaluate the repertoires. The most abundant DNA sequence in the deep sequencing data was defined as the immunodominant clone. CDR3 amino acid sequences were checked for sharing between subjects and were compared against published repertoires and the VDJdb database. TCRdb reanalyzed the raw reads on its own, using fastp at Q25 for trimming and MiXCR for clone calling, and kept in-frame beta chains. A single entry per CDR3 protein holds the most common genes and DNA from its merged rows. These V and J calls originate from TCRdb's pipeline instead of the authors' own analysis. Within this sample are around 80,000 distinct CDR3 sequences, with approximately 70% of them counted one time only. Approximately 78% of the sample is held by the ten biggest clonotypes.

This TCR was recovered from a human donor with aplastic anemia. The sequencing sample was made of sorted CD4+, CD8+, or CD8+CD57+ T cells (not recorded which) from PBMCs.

CDR3 loop: CASSEAGSNQPQHF. The nucleotide sequence reads as follows: TGTGCCAGCAGTGAAGCCGGGAGCAATCAGCCCCAGCATTTT. Recombination joined TRBV2 with TRBJ1-5, with the identity of the D gene unclear. Trimming removed 0 bases from V and 1 base from J, leaving 4 bases between the germline ends. From the cysteine through the phenylalanine, the CDR3 covers 14 amino acids. Only the CDR3 region is kept as DNA, spanning 42 bases read in frame from base 1. CDR1 and CDR2 are drawn from the germline V gene: SNHLY, FYNNEI.